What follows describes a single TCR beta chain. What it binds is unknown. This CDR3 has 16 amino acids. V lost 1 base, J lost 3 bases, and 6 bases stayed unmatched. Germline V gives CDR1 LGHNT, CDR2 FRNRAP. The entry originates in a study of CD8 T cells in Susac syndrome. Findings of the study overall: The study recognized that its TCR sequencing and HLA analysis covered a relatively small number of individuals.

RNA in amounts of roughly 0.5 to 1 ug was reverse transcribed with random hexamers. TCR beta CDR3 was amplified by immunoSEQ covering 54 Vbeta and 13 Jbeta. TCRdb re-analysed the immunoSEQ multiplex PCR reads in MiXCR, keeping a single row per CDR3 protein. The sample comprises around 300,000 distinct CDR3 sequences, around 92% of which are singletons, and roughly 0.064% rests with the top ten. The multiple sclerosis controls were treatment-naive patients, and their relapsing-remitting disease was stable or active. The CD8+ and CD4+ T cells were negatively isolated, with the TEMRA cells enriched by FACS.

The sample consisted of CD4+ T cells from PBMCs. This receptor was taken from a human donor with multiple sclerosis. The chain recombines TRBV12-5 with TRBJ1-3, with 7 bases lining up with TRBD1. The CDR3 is CASGLGTGLDGNTIYF. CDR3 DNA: TGTGCTAGTGGTTTGGGGACAGGCCTAGATGGAAACACCATATATTTT. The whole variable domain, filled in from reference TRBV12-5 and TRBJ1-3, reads DARVTQTPRHKVTEMGQEVTMRCQPILGHNTVFWYRQTMMQGLELLAYFRNRAPLDDSGMPKDRFSAEMPDATLATLKIQPSEPRDSAVYFCASGLGTGLDGNTIYFGEGSWLTVV.